The clone carrying this T cell receptor (beta chain) was detected ten times or more. The ends were cut back, 2 bases at V and 3 bases at J, with 11 bases in the middle. The CDR3 is 14 amino acids. The germline V gene has CDR1 SGHVS and CDR2 FNYEAQ. The second PCR ran roughly 6 to 12 cycles with a sample-barcoded 5' primer and J-beta primers. TCRdb passed the 5' RACE reads through MiXCR, listing each CDR3 protein once. This table holds 550,000 to 800,000 distinct CDR3 sequences, about 34% found once. These data are taken from a study of blood T cells in healthy people across ages. The receptor was isolated from a woman of 80 years or more in good health. The chain is built from TRBV7-6 and TRBJ2-7; D might be TRBD1 or TRBD2, each matching 5 bases. The specimen was blood. The CDR3 DNA follows: TGTGCCAGCAGCTTATCGGGACCTAACTACGAGCAGTACTTC. It yields the protein CASSLSGPNYEQYF. The full variable domain, completed using reference TRBV7-6 and TRBJ2-7, is GAGVSQSPRYKVTKRGQDVALRCDPISGHVSLYWYRQALGQGPEFLTYFNYEAQQDKSGLPNDRFSAERPEGSISTLTIQRTEQRDSAMYRCASSLSGPNYEQYFGPGTRLTVT.